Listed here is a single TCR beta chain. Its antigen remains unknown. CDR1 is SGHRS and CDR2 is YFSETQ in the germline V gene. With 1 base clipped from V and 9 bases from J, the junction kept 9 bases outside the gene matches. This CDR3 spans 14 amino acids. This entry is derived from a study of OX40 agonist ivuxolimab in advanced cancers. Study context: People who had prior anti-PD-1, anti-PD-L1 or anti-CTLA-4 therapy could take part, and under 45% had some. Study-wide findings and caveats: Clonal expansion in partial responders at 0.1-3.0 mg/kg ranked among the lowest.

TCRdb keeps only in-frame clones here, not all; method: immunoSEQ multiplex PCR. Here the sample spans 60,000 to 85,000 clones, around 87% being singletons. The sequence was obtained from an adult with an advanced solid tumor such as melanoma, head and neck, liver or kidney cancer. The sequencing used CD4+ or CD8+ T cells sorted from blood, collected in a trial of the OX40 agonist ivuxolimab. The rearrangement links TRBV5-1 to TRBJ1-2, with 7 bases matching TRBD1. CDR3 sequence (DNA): TGCGCCAGCAGCTTGACACGGGACAGTCCCAGCTACACCTTC. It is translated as CASSLTRDSPSYTF.